Sequencing of this T cell receptor (beta chain) was carried out in a study of Graves' ophthalmopathy and Graves' hyperthyroidism. The germline V and J ends were trimmed by 9 bases and 4 bases, with 15 bases remaining between them. CDR3 length: 14 amino acids. The germline V gene encodes CDR1 LNHDA and CDR2 SQIVND (reference sequence). This clonotype was detected many times. The authors amplified TCR beta CDR3 regions, and they did so from RNA transcripts for repertoire sequencing. The authors performed first-round RT-PCR with HTBI primers and then a second-round multiplex PCR. MiXCR, run by TCRdb on the multiplex PCR reads, gives a single entry per CDR3 protein. This sample carries hundreds of thousands of distinct CDR3 sequences, around 21% of them seen once, and the ten largest clones take around 3.2%.

Source material: peripheral blood. The receptor was derived from a woman younger than 35 with stable Graves' hyperthyroidism. This chain joins TRBV19 and TRBJ2-2; maybe TRBD2 (6 bases). CDR3 coding DNA: TGTGCCAGCCTAACCCCTAGCGCCACCGGGGAGCTGTTTTTT. Its protein product is CASLTPSATGELFF.